The T cell receptor (beta chain) under discussion was sequenced for a study of regulatory T cells in long-lasting Graves disease. Time point indicated: persistent/refractory GD, antithyroid drugs over 5 years with positive TRAb. RNA extracted from PBMCs served as the sequencing template. Study findings and constraints: Patients whose Graves' disease persisted exhibited lower TCR diversity than those newly diagnosed. Few sampled subjects may have lowered accuracy.

Construction of TCR beta libraries relied on iRepertoire HTBI primers and on Arm-PCR targeting CDR3 regions. MiXCR, applied by TCRdb to the multiplex PCR reads, yields one record per CDR3 protein. The data show roughly 500,000 distinct CDR3 sequences, with under 25% seen just once and over 6% held by the top ten. This clonotype was seen repeatedly, ten times or more. Its specificity is unknown. The sequenced sample was peripheral blood mononuclear cells (PBMCs), obtained when the disease was refractory, from a patient treated with antithyroid drugs. This clonotype was obtained from a female donor with Graves disease.

CDR3 sequence: CASRPTSGKETQYF. The CDR3 DNA reads as TGTGCCAGTAGGCCTACTAGCGGAAAAGAGACCCAGTACTTC. The chain joins TRBV19 to TRBJ2-5, with TRBD2 matching over 8 bases. Germline CDR1 and CDR2: LNHDA and SQIVND (reference sequence). Losses at the gene ends were 6 bases for V and 3 bases for J; bases not matched to a gene: 6. CDR3 size: 14 residues.